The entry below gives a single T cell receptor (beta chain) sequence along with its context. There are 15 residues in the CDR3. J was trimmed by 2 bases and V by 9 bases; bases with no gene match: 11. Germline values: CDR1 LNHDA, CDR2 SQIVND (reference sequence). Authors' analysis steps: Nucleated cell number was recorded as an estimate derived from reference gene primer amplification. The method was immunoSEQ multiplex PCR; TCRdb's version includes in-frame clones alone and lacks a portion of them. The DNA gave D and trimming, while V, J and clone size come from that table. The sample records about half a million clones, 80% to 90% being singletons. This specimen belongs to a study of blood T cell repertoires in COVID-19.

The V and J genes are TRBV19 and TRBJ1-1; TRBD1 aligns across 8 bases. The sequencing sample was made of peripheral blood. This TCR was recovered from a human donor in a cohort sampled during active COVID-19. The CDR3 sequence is CASGTQGARNTEAFF. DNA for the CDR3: TGTGCCAGCGGCACTCAGGGGGCGAGAAACACTGAAGCTTTCTTT.